Each of the 8 T cell receptor beta chains below was sequenced from the same sample in a study of identical twins. TCRdb re-analysed the 5' RACE reads in MiXCR, keeping a single row per CDR3 protein. The sample has some 730,000 distinct CDR3 sequences, 18% seen once; the top ten hold about 12%. These same records also appear under a second study, on T cells expressing NK-cell markers.

Sequencing was done on a sample of PBMCs. The receptor source for this set is a woman between 18 and 29 years old in good health.

In its sample, this clonotype was seen a few times. V is TRBV5-4 and J is TRBJ1-1; D not resolved. Germline V gives CDR1 SGHNT, CDR2 YYREEE (reference sequence). V gave up 2 bases and J gave up 9 bases, with 5 bases separating them. The CDR3 extends over 10 amino acids. The DNA for the CDR3 is TGTGCCAGCAGCTTTATTAAAGCTTTCTTT. Its protein is CASSFIKAFF.

The V call is TRBV12-3 or TRBV12-4, the J call TRBJ2-7, with 7 positions matching TRBD1. Trimming cost V 3 bases and J 6 bases; bases outside gene matches: 5. The CDR3 extends over 13 amino acids. The CDR3 DNA reads TGTGCCAGCAGTTTGACAGGGCAGAGCGAGCAGTACTTC. It encodes CASSLTGQSEQYF.

This chain links TRBV12-5 with TRBJ2-7, with 9 bases matching TRBD1. CDR3 length: 15 residues. Unmatched junction bases numbered 14, after V lost 7 bases and J lost 7 bases. Per germline, CDR1 LGHNT and CDR2 FRNRAP. CDR3 bases: TGTGCTAGTGCCAACCCCGGGACAGGGTTTTGGGAGCAGTACTTC. This sequence encodes CASANPGTGFWEQYF.

The chain combines TRBV6-5 with TRBJ2-1; D unresolved. The germline V gene has CDR1 MNHEY and CDR2 SVGAGI. Deletions cut 2 bases from V and 6 bases from J, with 8 bases between. This CDR3 is 13 amino acids long. Here the CDR3 reads CASSYDVGNEQFF. CDR3 nucleotide sequence: TGTGCCAGCAGTTACGACGTAGGCAATGAGCAGTTCTTC.

The sample holds a few counts of this clonotype. The chain is built from TRBV5-1 and TRBJ2-1; D is undetermined. This CDR3 is 17 amino acids long. V lost 1 base and J 3 bases, leaving 17 bases between the germline ends. Germline CDR1 is SGHRS and CDR2 is YFSETQ. The CDR3 bases are TGCGCCAGCAGCTTGACCCTCTCGGGTTTTGGCTACAATGAGCAGTTCTTC. Translation gives CASSLTLSGFGYNEQFF.

The chain links TRBV4-1 to TRBJ2-1; D remains ambiguous. Germline assignment: CDR1 MGHRA and CDR2 YSYEKL. V gave up 0 bases and J gave up 2 bases, with 11 bases separating them. The CDR3 length is 16 residues. The CDR3 DNA is TGCGCCAGCAGCCAAGATCTACTAACCCCCTACAATGAGCAGTTCTTC. Residues: CASSQDLLTPYNEQFF.

CDR3 residues: CSANFRGETQYF. The CDR3 bases are TGCAGTGCTAACTTCAGGGGAGAGACCCAGTACTTC. The chain has TRBV20-1 and TRBJ2-5, with D perhaps TRBD1 (6 bases). The V and J ends lost 4 bases and 4 bases respectively, with 10 bases between them. The CDR3 has 12 residues. Germline loops: CDR1 DFQATT, CDR2 SNEGSKA (reference sequence).

This clonotype has only a few counts. The chain joins TRBV7-3 to TRBJ2-3; D is possibly TRBD2 (5 bases). CDR1 and CDR2 (germline): SGHTA, FQGTGA. CDR3 length: 14 residues. V was cut by 4 bases and J by 1 base, with 9 bases left in between. CDR3 sequence (DNA): TGTGCCAGCAGCTGGGCCGGGGGCACAGATACGCAGTATTTT. Translation: CASSWAGGTDTQYF.